These T cell receptor beta chains were read from a single sample in a study of T-cell reconstitution after alpha-beta-depleted transplantation in children. TCRdb called the PCR reads again in MiXCR, with one record for every CDR3 protein. The sample lists about 580,000 distinct CDR3 sequences; around 23% were seen once. Sample: PBMCs, mostly from graft donor cells, taken 360 days after TCRalphabeta/CD19-depleted stem cell transplant. These receptor sequences come from a boy under three years old who had a stem cell transplant for acute myeloid leukemia, so the T cells may come from the graft donor. Each CDR3 is given without its conserved first and last residue. D genes are given only for firm matches. Clone size, where shown, is once, few, many, or a class for clones that have expanded.

J gene | D gene | V gene | clone size | CDR3 protein
TRBJ1-2 | - | TRBV12-3/TRBV12-4 | many | ASRSSGLGHGYT
TRBJ2-2 | - | TRBV15 | many | ATSRDVTSNTGELF
TRBJ1-1 | - | TRBV29-1 | many | SVTRHGVENTEAF
TRBJ1-1 | - | TRBV7-9 | - | ASSFGARRAF
TRBJ2-2 | - | TRBV27 | - | ASSSLGQNTGELF
TRBJ1-2 | - | TRBV20-1 | - | SAGTRANYGYT
TRBJ1-1 | - | TRBV7-2 | - | ASSLGGVGTYTEAF
TRBJ1-1 | TRBD1 | TRBV24-1 | once | ATSDFRTGEAF
TRBJ1-4 | - | TRBV6-4 | many | ASLEGTRSEKLF
TRBJ2-2 | - | TRBV12-3/TRBV12-4 | few | ASSSGWQATGELF
TRBJ2-3 | - | TRBV12-3/TRBV12-4 | many | ASSSYLGPDTQY
TRBJ1-2 | TRBD1 | TRBV24-1 | - | ATSGGITGTGHYGYT
TRBJ2-7 | - | TRBV20-1 | many | SVTNAGDEQY
TRBJ1-1 | TRBD1 | TRBV10-3 | - | AISEDRATEAF
TRBJ1-2 | - | TRBV2 | many | ASSEAPRPSYT
TRBJ2-3 | TRBD2 | TRBV4-2 | few | ASSPRTTSGGSTDTQY
TRBJ1-2 | TRBD1 | TRBV25-1 | few | ASGGQGTLNYGYT
TRBJ1-5 | - | TRBV15 | few | ATSTPKGVNQPQH
TRBJ2-4 | - | TRBV7-9 | - | ASSGRIKNIQY
TRBJ2-5 | TRBD2 | TRBV20-1 | few | SARSLGGSGGAAVETQY
TRBJ2-7 | - | TRBV7-9 | once | ASSHPGRSYEQY
TRBJ1-4 | - | TRBV4-1 | few | ASSQEAVNEKLF
TRBJ2-5 | TRBD1 | TRBV29-1 | many | SVNRGREETQY
TRBJ1-4 | - | TRBV4-2 | - | ASSQDSAAEKLF
TRBJ2-4 | - | TRBV21-1 | many | ASSIPLYGPNIQY
TRBJ2-3 | TRBD1 | TRBV5-1 | - | ASSHGGQGVLDTQY
TRBJ2-1 | - | TRBV6-1 | few | ASSPRVVAGVGSYNEQF
TRBJ2-7 | - | TRBV12-3/TRBV12-4 | - | ASTRGGEQY
TRBJ2-1 | - | TRBV7-9 | many | ASNQKVYNEQF
TRBJ2-3 | - | TRBV20-1 | - | SARGSGGAADTQY
TRBJ2-5 | - | TRBV12-3/TRBV12-4 | few | ASSLRHFPFKETQY